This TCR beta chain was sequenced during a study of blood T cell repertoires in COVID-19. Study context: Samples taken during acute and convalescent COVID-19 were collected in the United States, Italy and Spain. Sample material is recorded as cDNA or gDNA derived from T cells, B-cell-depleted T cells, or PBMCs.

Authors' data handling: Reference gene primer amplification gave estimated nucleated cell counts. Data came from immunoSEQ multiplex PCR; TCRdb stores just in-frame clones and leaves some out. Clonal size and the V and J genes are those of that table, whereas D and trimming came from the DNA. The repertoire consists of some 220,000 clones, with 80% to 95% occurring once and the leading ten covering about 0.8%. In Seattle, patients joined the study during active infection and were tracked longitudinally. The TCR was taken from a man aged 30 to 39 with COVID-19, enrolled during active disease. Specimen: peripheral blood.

Here the CDR3 reads CASSPNQLAKNIQYF. Here the CDR3 DNA reads TGTGCCAGCTCACCAAACCAACTAGCCAAAAACATTCAGTACTTC. V usage is TRBV18 and J usage is TRBJ2-4; D remains unclear. Trimming removed 2 bases at V and 0 bases at J, with 8 bases between. The CDR3 contains 15 residues. CDR1 KGHSH and CDR2 LQKENI come from the germline V gene.